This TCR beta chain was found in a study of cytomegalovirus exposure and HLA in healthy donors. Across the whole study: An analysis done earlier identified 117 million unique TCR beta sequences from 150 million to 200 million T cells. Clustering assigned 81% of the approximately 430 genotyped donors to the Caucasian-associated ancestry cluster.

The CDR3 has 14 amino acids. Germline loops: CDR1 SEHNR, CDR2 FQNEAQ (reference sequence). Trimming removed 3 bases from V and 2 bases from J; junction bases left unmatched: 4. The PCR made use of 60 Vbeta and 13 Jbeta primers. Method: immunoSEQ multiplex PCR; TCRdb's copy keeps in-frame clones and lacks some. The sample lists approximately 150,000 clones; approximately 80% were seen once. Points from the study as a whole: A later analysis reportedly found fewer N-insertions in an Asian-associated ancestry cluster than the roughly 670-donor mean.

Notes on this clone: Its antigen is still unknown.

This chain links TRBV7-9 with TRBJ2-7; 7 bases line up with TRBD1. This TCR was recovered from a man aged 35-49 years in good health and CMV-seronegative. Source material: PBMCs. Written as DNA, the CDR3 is TGTGCCAGCAGCTTTCGGGACAGACCCTACGAGCAGTACTTC. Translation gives CASSFRDRPYEQYF.